This T cell receptor beta chain was recovered during a study of shared clonotypes between healthy human individuals (dated by TCRdb to 2018 to 2020). With regard to the full study: A couple of women and a few men aged 18 to 49 years were included in the cohort. Per donor, three plates each were used for CD4 naive and CD4 memory, two for CD8 naive, and one for CD8 memory. The study deeply sequenced blood TCR repertoires of five healthy adults to estimate repertoire size and the extent of clonotype sharing between individuals. Different laboratories and diverse techniques were used to prepare libraries and sequence TCR repertoires, to increase sequencing depth and limit assay-specific biases. Each donor's leukapheresis produced roughly between about 0.8 and 10 billion PBMCs.

Comment on this clone: Its cognate antigen has yet to be identified. No much larger clone is present one base from it, and per-base qualities are unavailable.

TCR CDR3 regions were amplified from genomic DNA by multiplex PCR using the deep immunoSEQ assay. For each cell subset, the extracted genomic DNA was distributed evenly across all wells of several immunoSEQ 96-well plates, and each plate served as one replicate. For sorted subsets, each replicate PCR was loaded with around 200 ng genomic DNA, equivalent to 30,000 to 35,000 T cell genomes. Purified libraries were quantified with a Qubit 3.0 fluorometer, sized on a Bioanalyzer 2100, and re-quantified with the KAPA Library Quantification kit. A separate single-read 150-cycle Illumina NextSeq 550 flow cell was used to sequence each immunoSEQ 96-well plate. Per the source publication's procedure: The immunoSEQ output contained only junctional sequences without quality scores, so filtering could not match that applied to full-length reads. To assign V/J genes and CDR3, sequences were annotated using PyIR, a Python wrapper for IgBLAST v1.9, with IMGT germline references. Any read was removed if the V/J assignment was weak (E-value above 1e-6), the CDR3 was missing, or the read contained stop codons, out-of-frame junctions, or ambiguous translated residues. V3J clonotypes were defined as sequences sharing the same inferred V gene, J gene, and CDR3 amino acid sequence. The percentage overlap between two repertoires was calculated by dividing the number of shared unique clonotypes by the size of the smaller repertoire. Repertoire richness was assessed with RTK rarefaction, the Chao1 estimator, and Recon v2.1 estimates of unobserved clonotypes. For all TCRbeta clonotypes obtained by the gDNA method from a few donors, generation probabilities were computed with OLGA. Entries here come from immuneACCESS through TCRdb and include only in-frame sequences with V and J called. Some clones fail to appear in such tables; in the studies checked, an unresolved V gene covers under half of the shortfall, and the cause of the remainder is unknown. V, J and clone size derive from that table, while D and trimming were established from the DNA sequence. The sample profile shows some 2 million clones; 85% to 95% of them were found once. The top ten clones comprise 0.13% of the sample.

The CDR3 has 15 amino acids, counting the end cysteine and phenylalanine. The CDR3 DNA has 45 bases and is translated from base 1. V trim: 5 bases; J trim: 2 bases; unmatched bases: 5. Based on the germline V gene, the CDR1 and CDR2 sequences are SGHTA and FQGNSA. Healthy HIV-negative adults with no recently reported acute infections or vaccinations were included as donors. Every donor was a Caucasian adult living in Nashville, Tennessee, USA. Magnetic negative selection was used to enrich CD4+ T cells, after which naive cells were positively selected on CD45RA and the negative fraction became the memory subset. Blood was obtained by leukapheresis, after which PBMCs were separated by Ficoll-Histopaque density gradient centrifugation and cryopreserved in liquid nitrogen vapor phase. Analytical flow cytometry was used to check the purity and quantity of every magnetically sorted T cell population. Genomic DNA was isolated from every sorted fraction and measured by UV absorbance on a Nanodrop 2000c.

Findings and caveats that apply to the study as a whole: Based on pairwise subsampling, the degree of clonotype sharing among donors was expected to be affected by sequencing depth. Naive subsets generally had larger estimated clonotype richness than memory subsets did. The genetic and exposure-history diversity represented was limited by the small number of donors. When a handful of donors were compared, the shared fraction of clonotypes was roughly 4.8% for naive CD4, over 3% for naive CD8, 2.3% for memory CD4, and roughly 0.43% for memory CD8. Incomplete sequencing was indicated by rarefaction of sorted-subset datasets, despite the large sequencing depth. Only blood was sampled, and tissue TCR repertoires likely differ from those in blood. Compared with non-shared clonotypes, clonotypes shared by all four sorted-subset donors had higher generation probabilities.

The chain employs TRBV7-2 and TRBJ1-4, and TRBD1 matches 7 of the central bases. Source material: naive CD4+ T cells sorted from blood. The cell subset or site tag for this specimen amounts to: CD45RA+ positively selected. The TCR originated in a man aged 18 to 29 in good health. The sequence in DNA is TGTGCCAGCAGCGCTAGACAGGGCACTAATGAAAAACTGTTTTTT. Its amino acids are CASSARQGTNEKLFF.